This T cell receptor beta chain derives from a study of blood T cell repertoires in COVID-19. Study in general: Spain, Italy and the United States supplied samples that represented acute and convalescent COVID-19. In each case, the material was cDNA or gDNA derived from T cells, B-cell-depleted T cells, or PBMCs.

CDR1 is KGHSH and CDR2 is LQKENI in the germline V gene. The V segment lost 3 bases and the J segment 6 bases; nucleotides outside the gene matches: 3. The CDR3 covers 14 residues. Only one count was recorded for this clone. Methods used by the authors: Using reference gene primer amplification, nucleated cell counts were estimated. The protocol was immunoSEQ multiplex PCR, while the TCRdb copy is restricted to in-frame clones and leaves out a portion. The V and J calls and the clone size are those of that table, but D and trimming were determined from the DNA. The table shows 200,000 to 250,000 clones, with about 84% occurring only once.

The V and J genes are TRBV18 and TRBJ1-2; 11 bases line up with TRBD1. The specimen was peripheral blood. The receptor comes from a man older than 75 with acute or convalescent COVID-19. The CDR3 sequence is CASSPGTGGHGYTF. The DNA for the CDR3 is TGTGCCAGCTCACCCGGGACAGGGGGACATGGCTACACCTTC.